These 26 T cell receptor beta chains were sequenced from one sample in a study of cytotoxic CD8 clonotypes in ibrutinib-treated CLL (TCRdb year 2021). Receptor libraries were prepared by the immunoSEQ multiplex PCR assay. Entries here come from immuneACCESS through TCRdb and include only in-frame sequences with V and J called. Some clones fail to appear in such tables; in the studies checked, an unresolved V gene covers under half of the shortfall, and the cause of the remainder is unknown. Recorded for this sample are about 140,000 clones; 70% to 85% of them occurred a single time. The top ten hold about 27% of the sample. This specimen's time point label, per the study, means: 12 months on ibrutinib. The input for sequencing was PBMCs, taken after 12 months of ibrutinib treatment. Source of these receptors: a human donor with chronic lymphocytic leukemia.

The chain couples TRBV2 to TRBJ2-1, with 14 positions matching TRBD2. CDR3 size: 15 residues. The germline gives CDR1 SNHLY, CDR2 FYNNEI. The J segment lost 7 bases and the V segment lost 6 bases, leaving 5 bases of the junction unmatched. CDR3 sequence (DNA): TGTGCCAGCAGGGGACTAGCGGGAGCTGAGAATGAGCAGTTCTTC. Amino acid sequence: CASRGLAGAENEQFF.

V and J are TRBV11-2 and TRBJ2-3; D gene uncertain. The CDR3 runs 14 residues. Trimming stripped 5 bases from V and 4 bases from J, with 13 bases between. The germline V gene has CDR1 SGHAT and CDR2 FQNNGV. CDR3 bases: TGTGCCAGCAGCCCCAATATACTGTCAGATACGCAGTATTTT. This encodes CASSPNILSDTQYF.

This clone was counted a few times. The J gene is TRBJ1-5, the V gene TRBV7-6, with D perhaps TRBD1 (6 bases). From germline, CDR1 is SGHVS and CDR2 FNYEAQ. Trimming took 3 bases from V and 3 from J, leaving 9 bases between them. The CDR3 has 14 residues. The CDR3 region has the DNA TGTGCCAGCAGCTTTGGGGGCCCCAATCAGCCCCAGCATTTT. Translation gives CASSFGGPNQPQHF.

The sample holds one count of this clone. The rearrangement links TRBV4-1 to TRBJ1-3; D is undetermined. The germline gives CDR1 MGHRA, CDR2 YSYEKL. This CDR3 has 15 residues. Trimming removed 0 bases from V and 1 base from J, with 7 bases in between. The CDR3 protein is CASSQDSFSGNTIYF. In nucleotides, the CDR3 is TGCGCCAGCAGCCAAGACAGCTTTTCTGGAAACACCATATATTTT.

V gene TRBV27 combines with J gene TRBJ1-4; tentative D call: TRBD1 (5 bases). The V and J ends lost 3 bases and 14 bases respectively, with 16 bases between them. Germline assignment: CDR1 MNHEY and CDR2 SMNVEV (reference sequence). This CDR3 has 13 amino acids. DNA for the CDR3: TGTGCCAGCAGTTTTGGAGACAGAACCCAGCTGTTTTTT. This encodes CASSFGDRTQLFF.

The chain carries TRBV4-2 and TRBJ2-2, with 11 bases aligning to TRBD2. V gave up 0 bases and J gave up 8 bases; unmatched junction bases: 5. Per germline, CDR1 LGHNA and CDR2 YNFKEQ. This CDR3 has 16 residues. The CDR3 spells CASSQEIAGGAGELFF. The CDR3 DNA is TGTGCCAGCAGCCAAGAAATAGCGGGAGGGGCTGGGGAGCTGTTTTTT.

The chain recombines TRBV4-2 with TRBJ2-7; the D gene is possibly TRBD1 (6 bases). V was trimmed by 4 bases and J by 6 bases, leaving 19 bases between them. From germline, CDR1 is LGHNA and CDR2 YNFKEQ. The CDR3 totals 15 residues. The CDR3 nucleotides read TGTGCCAGCAGCCCAGGGCAGGGGCCACTTTTCGAGCAGTACTTC. Translation: CASSPGQGPLFEQYF.

Here the CDR3 DNA reads TGTGCCAGCAGCACAAATAAGGTGGGGACAGCGATCTCCTACGAGCAGTACTTC. The encoded protein is CASSTNKVGTAISYEQYF. The rearrangement joins TRBV7-9 to TRBJ2-7; 7 positions match TRBD1. Germline V gene data show CDR1 as SEHNR and CDR2 as FQNEAQ (reference sequence). The CDR3 runs 18 residues. V was clipped by 5 bases and J by 0 bases; unmatched bases: 16. Combining the CDR3 with reference TRBV7-9 and TRBJ2-7 gives the whole variable domain DTGVSQNPRHKITKRGQNVTFRCDPISEHNRLYWYRQTLGQGPEFLTYFQNEAQLEKSRLLSDRFSAERPKGSFSTLEIQRTEQGDSAMYLCASSTNKVGTAISYEQYFGPGTRLTVT.

A single count supports this clone. This chain links TRBV6-5 with TRBJ1-4; 8 bases are shared with TRBD1. The CDR3 length is 15 residues. The V gene end was trimmed by 2 bases and the J gene end by 6 bases; junction bases not matched to a gene: 5. Per the germline V gene, CDR1 is MNHEY and CDR2 is SVGAGI. In DNA form, the CDR3 reads TGTGCCAGCAGTTACCTCCGGGACAGGCATGAAAAACTGTTTTTT. Amino acids: CASSYLRDRHEKLFF.

This clone was detected only once. The rearrangement links TRBV19 to TRBJ2-2, with 13 bases matching TRBD2. The germline gives CDR1 LNHDA, CDR2 SQIVND (reference sequence). This CDR3 comprises 16 residues. After removal of 3 bases from V and 4 bases from J, the junction contained 2 bases not matched to a gene. As DNA, the CDR3 is TGTGCCAGTAGTATGGGACTAGCGGGGTTCACCGGGGAGCTGTTTTTT. As protein: CASSMGLAGFTGELFF.

The chain joins TRBV21-1 to TRBJ2-1; the DNA was not compared with TRBD1, the D call given in the table. TRBV21-1 is noted as a pseudogene. This CDR3 spans 19 amino acids. The CDR3 spells CASEYRDRDTISSYNEQFF. The CDR3 DNA sequence: TGTGCCAGTGAATACCGGGACAGGGATACAATTAGCTCCTACAATGAGCAGTTCTTC.

This chain uses TRBV28 with TRBJ2-1; 7 nucleotides match TRBD2. Per the germline V gene, CDR1 is MDHEN and CDR2 is SYDVKM. This CDR3 is built from 16 residues. V lost 7 bases to trimming and J lost 8 bases; unmatched junction nucleotides: 17. This chain's CDR3 is CASTWGGSQSWYEQFF. The CDR3 DNA is TGTGCCAGCACTTGGGGGGGGAGCCAATCATGGTATGAGCAGTTCTTC. Full variable domain (rest looked up from reference TRBV28 and TRBJ2-1): DVKVTQSSRYLVKRTGEKVFLECVQDMDHENMFWYRQDPGLGLRLIYFSYDVKMKEKGDIPEGYSVSREKKERFSLILESASTNQTSMYLCASTWGGSQSWYEQFFGPGTRLTVL.

J is TRBJ1-3 and V is TRBV9; 10 bases align to TRBD1. CDR1 and CDR2 (germline): SGDLS, YYNGEE. The CDR3 has 17 residues. After removal of 4 bases from V and 4 bases from J, the junction contained 11 bases not matched to a gene. The CDR3 DNA sequence: TGTGCCAGCAGCAAAGACTCCGGGACAGGGGTCGGAAACACCATATATTTT. As protein: CASSKDSGTGVGNTIYF.

CDR3 nucleotide sequence: TGTGCCAGCAGCTTTGGGCTGACATGGCGCTCTGGAAACACCATATATTTT. Encoded protein: CASSFGLTWRSGNTIYF. This sequence joins TRBV7-6 and TRBJ1-3; D is undetermined. Trimming stripped 3 bases from V and 0 bases from J, with 15 bases between. Germline-derived CDR1 and CDR2 are SGHVS and FNYEAQ. This CDR3 is 17 amino acids long.

V gene TRBV7-3 combines with J gene TRBJ2-3; D may match TRBD1 or TRBD2 (6 bases each). CDR1 and CDR2 (germline): SGHTA, FQGTGA. The CDR3 has 16 amino acids. Trimming took off 2 bases at V and 2 bases at J, with 14 bases between the two ends. The CDR3 protein is CASSLGGRTDTDTQYF. The CDR3 DNA reads as TGTGCCAGCAGCTTAGGGGGGAGGACAGACACAGATACGCAGTATTTT. Together with reference TRBV7-3 and TRBJ2-3, the CDR3 gives the full variable domain: GAGVSQTPSNKVTEKGKYVELRCDPISGHTALYWYRQSLGQGPEFLIYFQGTGAADDSGLPNDRFFAVRPEGSVSTLKIQRTERGDSAVYLCASSLGGRTDTDTQYFGPGTRLTVL.

The chain employs TRBV6-5 and TRBJ1-4, with D perhaps matching TRBD1 (5 bases). Per germline, CDR1 MNHEY and CDR2 SVGAGI. V lost 2 bases and J 6 bases, leaving 16 bases between the germline ends. The CDR3 sequence is 16 residues long. This chain's CDR3 is CASSYGGGLEYEKLFF. DNA for the CDR3: TGTGCCAGCAGTTACGGGGGGGGACTAGAATATGAAAAACTGTTTTTT.

The rearrangement joins TRBV5-1 to TRBJ2-3; 10 nucleotides agree with TRBD2. Germline loops: CDR1 SGHRS, CDR2 YFSETQ. Losses at the gene ends were 6 bases for V and 0 bases for J; bases not matched to a gene: 4. The CDR3 has 15 amino acids. Written as DNA, the CDR3 is TGCGCCAGCACACTAGCGGGGAGAAGCACAGATACGCAGTATTTT. The encoded protein is CASTLAGRSTDTQYF.

This clone occurred a few times. This CDR3 is also generated by other DNA sequences in the sample. This chain joins TRBV7-6 and TRBJ1-1; D not certain. The CDR3 runs 13 residues. V was clipped by 0 bases and J by 3 bases, with 5 bases between them. Germline V lookup: CDR1 SGHVS, CDR2 FNYEAQ. CDR3 in DNA: TGTGCCAGCAGCTTAGCAGGGTACACTGAAGCTTTCTTT. This gives the protein CASSLAGYTEAFF.

The chain has TRBV11-2 and TRBJ2-7; 7 nucleotides align to TRBD1. Germline values: CDR1 SGHAT, CDR2 FQNNGV. The CDR3 totals 16 residues. Losses at the gene ends were 1 base for V and 0 bases for J; bases not matched to a gene: 6. The DNA for the CDR3 is TGTGCCAGCAGCTTAGTAGTGACAGGGAGCTCCTACGAGCAGTACTTC. Residues: CASSLVVTGSSYEQYF.

This chain uses TRBV9 with TRBJ2-2; TRBD2 agrees at 9 bases. Germline V lookup: CDR1 SGDLS, CDR2 YYNGEE. The CDR3 loop spans 17 amino acids. Trimming at V came to 3 bases and at J to 4 bases, leaving 10 bases not matched to a gene. The CDR3 protein is CASSARGSGSITGELFF. The CDR3 bases are TGTGCCAGCAGCGCCCGAGGTAGCGGGAGTATCACCGGGGAGCTGTTTTTT.

This chain joins TRBV5-5 and TRBJ2-7; TRBD2 matches 13 bases. V lost 4 bases, J lost 4 bases, and 8 bases stayed unmatched. Germline loops: CDR1 SGHKS, CDR2 YYEKEE (reference sequence). The CDR3 is made up of 16 amino acids. The CDR3 bases are TGTGCCAGCAGCCGAGGACTAGCGGGGGATGTGTACGAGCAGTACTTC. Amino acid sequence: CASSRGLAGDVYEQYF.

This chain's CDR3 is CAISEARLLSSYEQYF. As DNA, the CDR3 is TGTGCCATCAGTGAAGCGAGACTTCTAAGCTCCTACGAGCAGTACTTC. This chain connects TRBV10-3 to TRBJ2-7; unclear D gene. Per the germline V gene, CDR1 is ENHRY and CDR2 is SYGVKD. V was pared by 3 bases and J by 0 bases, with 15 bases between. This CDR3 is 16 amino acids long.

The rearrangement links TRBV6-1 to TRBJ1-5; D unresolved. V was shortened by 10 bases and J by 0 bases, with 13 bases between the two germline ends. The CDR3 totals 14 residues. Germline lookup yields CDR1 MNHNS and CDR2 SASEGT. CDR3 sequence reads: CATETPNSNQPQHF. The CDR3 DNA follows: TGTGCCACCGAAACCCCTAATAGCAATCAGCCCCAGCATTTT.

This clone was seen more than once but under ten times. The rearrangement links TRBV11-2 to TRBJ2-3; D is tentatively TRBD1 or TRBD2 (5 bases each). The germline V gene has CDR1 SGHAT and CDR2 FQNNGV. Trimming cost V 6 bases and J 0 bases, with 25 bases left between them. The CDR3 loop spans 19 amino acids. The CDR3 sequence is CASSRVRDGQPTSTDTQYF. In DNA, the CDR3 is TGTGCCAGCAGTCGGGTCCGGGACGGACAACCGACTAGCACAGATACGCAGTATTTT.

This chain links TRBV2 with TRBJ1-6; tentative D call: TRBD1 (6 bases). CDR1 is SNHLY and CDR2 is FYNNEI in the germline V gene. This CDR3 is built from 15 residues. Between the trimmed V and J ends, which lost 2 bases and 9 bases, there was a span of 14 bases. The CDR3 sequence: CASSEWEGGTSPLHF. The DNA of the CDR3 is TGTGCCAGCAGTGAATGGGAAGGGGGAACTTCACCCCTCCACTTT.

CDR3 bases: TGTGCCAGTCCTTGGACCGTCGAGCAGTACTTC. It specifies CASPWTVEQYF. The chain employs TRBV19 and TRBJ2-7; D not resolved. CDR3 length: 11 amino acids. Per the germline V gene, CDR1 is LNHDA and CDR2 is SQIVND (reference sequence). The germline V and J ends were trimmed by 8 bases and 6 bases, with 11 bases remaining between them.